A selection of T cell receptor beta chains follows, all from one sample in a study of shared clonotypes between healthy human individuals. Only in-frame clones appear in the TCRdb table, and some are missing; sequencing was by immunoSEQ multiplex PCR. There are around 720,000 clones in the sample; about 80% occur only once, and 1.5% to 2% lies in the top ten. The sequencing sample was made of memory CD4+ T cells sorted from blood. Source of these receptors: a woman in her twenties or thirties in good health. CDR3s include the opening cysteine and the closing phenylalanine or tryptophan.

V gene: TRBV19; CDR3 protein: CASSTLGQGRSYEQYF
V gene: TRBV5-8; CDR3 protein: CASSAGWGGGNTIYF
V gene: TRBV21-1; CDR3 protein: CASSRRTSENNEQFF
V gene: TRBV5-1; CDR3 protein: CASRPAGLINEQFF
V gene: TRBV7-2; CDR3 protein: CASSEQPSGTTYEQYF
V gene: TRBV6-4; CDR3 protein: CASQGTSVSGGEQFF
V gene: TRBV5-1; CDR3 protein: CASSLQRDTDTQYF
V gene: TRBV5-1; CDR3 protein: CASSSYPATSGRESTDTQYF
V gene: TRBV5-1; CDR3 protein: CASSVLQGNNEQYF
V gene: TRBV4-1; CDR3 protein: CASSQDRQGAVGYTF
V gene: TRBV20-1; CDR3 protein: CSAGTGYTF
V gene: TRBV27; CDR3 protein: CASRTQDRGSLDGYTF
V gene: TRBV5-1; CDR3 protein: CASSGYRGHEQYF
V gene: TRBV19; CDR3 protein: CASSITGGYGYTF
V gene: TRBV5-4; CDR3 protein: CASSLRVGGRRYNEQFF
V gene: TRBV6-5; CDR3 protein: CATYRAGANVLTF
V gene: TRBV10-1; CDR3 protein: CASSDKGGTDTQYF
V gene: TRBV29-1; CDR3 protein: CSVETGRSVGYTF
V gene: TRBV29-1; CDR3 protein: CSVGWTGGSEQYF
V gene: TRBV19; CDR3 protein: CASSFSGYSNQPQHF
V gene: TRBV2; CDR3 protein: CASGGTASGANVLTF
V gene: TRBV28; CDR3 protein: CASSFREGRGAKTQYF
V gene: TRBV7-9; CDR3 protein: CASSLTSESTDTQYF
V gene: TRBV5-6; CDR3 protein: CASSFGQGLAIHEQFF
V gene: TRBV19; CDR3 protein: CASCPGTGTGELFF
V gene: TRBV6-1; CDR3 protein: CASSVIGGSEAFF
V gene: TRBV11-2; CDR3 protein: CASSAQETQYF
V gene: TRBV5-1; CDR3 protein: CASSLAAGVLQTQYF
V gene: TRBV7-8; CDR3 protein: CASSSRDTIYEQYF
V gene: TRBV5-1; CDR3 protein: CASSPGSTSSGANVLTF
V gene: TRBV5-1; CDR3 protein: CASSWWDRDENEAFF
V gene: TRBV6-5; CDR3 protein: CASSRGQPPNEQYF
V gene: TRBV6-1; CDR3 protein: CASSGGTSEAYEQYF
V gene: TRBV7-9; CDR3 protein: CASSLDHHTQYF
V gene: TRBV5-1; CDR3 protein: CASSPGQEHEKLFF
V gene: TRBV7-7; CDR3 protein: CASSRGSTDTQYF
V gene: TRBV19; CDR3 protein: CASSQLDRLNYGYTF
V gene: TRBV6-4; CDR3 protein: CASSDGMVSSYNEQFF
V gene: TRBV5-1; CDR3 protein: CASSFSGADRRYNEQFF
V gene: TRBV19; CDR3 protein: CASSITGTGAFNQPQHF
V gene: TRBV28; CDR3 protein: CASSPGGVNYGYTF
V gene: TRBV30; CDR3 protein: CAYKTWEGFYEQYF
V gene: TRBV6-5; CDR3 protein: CASSRPGQVNTEAFF
V gene: TRBV5-4; CDR3 protein: CASSLVGRGGEETQYF
V gene: TRBV19; CDR3 protein: CASSHRDRKDIGNTIYF
V gene: TRBV5-1; CDR3 protein: CASSLIQGNTGELFF
V gene: TRBV27; CDR3 protein: CASSLMTAGANVLTF
V gene: TRBV5-1; CDR3 protein: CASSLGSLLAYEQYF
V gene: TRBV2; CDR3 protein: CASSEQGADTQYF
V gene: TRBV7-9; CDR3 protein: CASSLEGPSYEQYF
V gene: TRBV28; CDR3 protein: CATERDPRAFF
V gene: TRBV18; CDR3 protein: CASSPGNEDEQYF
V gene: TRBV20-1; CDR3 protein: CSARSGTQYF
V gene: TRBV7-2; CDR3 protein: CASSLSWVSGELFF
V gene: TRBV7-6; CDR3 protein: CASSSIRETQYF